These 32 T cell receptor beta chains were all obtained from the same sample, sequenced in a study of a mutant IDH1 vaccine in newly diagnosed glioma. For these TCRs, the target antigens are not known. TCRdb's copy holds only in-frame clones and misses some; the assay was immunoSEQ multiplex PCR. The top ten clones hold around 0.6% of a sample with roughly 120,000 clones, 90% of them seen once. As to time point: week 11, during vaccination. It was 300 ug of mutant IDH1 20-mer peptide that made up each vaccine dose, given with topical imiquimod. The sample in question was PBMCs, obtained from a glioma patient whose treatment included an IDH1 peptide vaccine. These TCRs come from a woman aged 45 to 65 with glioma.

The chain combines TRBV7-9 with TRBJ1-6; D unresolved. Trimming took off 3 bases at V and 1 base at J, with 10 bases between the two ends. The CDR3 contains 16 residues. From germline, CDR1 is SEHNR and CDR2 FQNEAQ (reference sequence). The CDR3 DNA reads as TGTGCCAGCAGCTTTCAGATGGTGTCCTATAATTCACCCCTCCACTTT. This codes for CASSFQMVSYNSPLHF.

The table lists this clone with a few counts. The chain uses TRBV28 and TRBJ2-7, with 7 bases fitting TRBD1. This CDR3 is 15 amino acids long. CDR1 MDHEN and CDR2 SYDVKM come from the germline V gene. The ends lost 6 bases at V and 7 bases at J; junction bases unmatched: 15. The CDR3, as DNA: TGTGCCAGCAGCCGCCTCTACCCAGACAGGGTTGAGCAGTACTTC. It codes for CASSRLYPDRVEQYF. The full variable domain, completed using reference TRBV28 and TRBJ2-7, is DVKVTQSSRYLVKRTGEKVFLECVQDMDHENMFWYRQDPGLGLRLIYFSYDVKMKEKGDIPEGYSVSREKKERFSLILESASTNQTSMYLCASSRLYPDRVEQYFGPGTRLTVT.

V gene TRBV7-2 combines with J gene TRBJ2-3; no definite D call. The CDR3 length is 13 residues. V dropped 4 bases and J dropped 2 bases, with 7 bases sitting between them. The germline gives CDR1 SGHTA, CDR2 FQGNSA. CDR3 bases: TGTGCCAGCAGCTCCAAGTCCACAGATACGCAGTATTTT. Protein product: CASSSKSTDTQYF.

This rearrangement joins TRBV7-3 to TRBJ2-7; D is undetermined. From germline, CDR1 is SGHTA and CDR2 FQGTGA. Trimming left V 1 base short and J 3 bases short, with 19 bases between. This CDR3 has 17 amino acids. CDR3 nucleotide sequence: TGTGCCAGCAGCTTAAACCCCTCTTCGGACCCTATCTACGAGCAGTACTTC. Encoded protein: CASSLNPSSDPIYEQYF. The full variable domain, with the rest looked up from reference TRBV7-3 and TRBJ2-7, is GAGVSQTPSNKVTEKGKYVELRCDPISGHTALYWYRQSLGQGPEFLIYFQGTGAADDSGLPNDRFFAVRPEGSVSTLKIQRTERGDSAVYLCASSLNPSSDPIYEQYFGPGTRLTVT.

V is TRBV6-1 and J is TRBJ2-3, with 7 bases matching TRBD2. V dropped 1 base and J dropped 2; count of bases not matched to a gene: 9. The CDR3 extends over 17 amino acids. Germline-derived CDR1 and CDR2 are MNHNS and SASEGT. The CDR3 bases are TGTGCCAGCAGTGAAGGAACGGGAGGACCCCTCACAGATACGCAGTATTTT. Protein sequence: CASSEGTGGPLTDTQYF.

This clone was counted once. The genes are TRBV6-4 and TRBJ2-5; 7 bases match TRBD1. Germline V lookup: CDR1 MRHNA, CDR2 SNTAGT. The CDR3 has 14 amino acids. V was pared by 6 bases and J by 3 bases, with 7 bases of the junction left unmatched. CDR3 residues: CASSRQGPEETQYF. The CDR3 region has the DNA TGTGCCAGCAGCAGACAGGGACCTGAAGAGACCCAGTACTTC.

This chain joins TRBV5-4 and TRBJ2-7; 8 nucleotides align to TRBD1. The CDR3 is 15 amino acids. CDR1 and CDR2 (germline): SGHNT, YYREEE (reference sequence). After removal of 3 bases from V and 2 bases from J, the junction contained 7 bases not matched to a gene. The CDR3: CASSSKGQGTYEQYF. Here the CDR3 DNA reads TGTGCCAGCAGCTCGAAAGGACAGGGTACCTACGAGCAGTACTTC.

V usage is TRBV11-2 and J usage is TRBJ2-1; unclear D gene. V was trimmed by 5 bases and J by 0 bases, leaving 11 bases between them. CDR3 length: 15 residues. Germline V CDR1 and CDR2: SGHAT, FQNNGV. CDR3 coding DNA: TGTGCCAGCAGCCATATTCTTGACTCCTACAATGAGCAGTTCTTC. It yields the protein CASSHILDSYNEQFF.

This rearrangement joins TRBV4-1 to TRBJ2-5; 9 bases fit TRBD1. Unmatched junction bases numbered 14, after V lost 1 base and J lost 2 bases. The CDR3 extends over 19 amino acids. Germline-derived CDR1 and CDR2 are MGHRA and YSYEKL. The CDR3 here is CASSQAPGQGEPHQETQYF. CDR3 nucleotide sequence: TGCGCCAGCAGCCAAGCGCCGGGACAGGGTGAGCCCCATCAAGAGACCCAGTACTTC.

The rearrangement uses TRBV6-6 and TRBJ2-1; the match to TRBD2 covers 8 bases. CDR3 length: 15 residues. V was pared by 5 bases and J by 7 bases, with 10 bases of the junction left unmatched. The germline CDR1 and CDR2 sequences are MNHNY and SVGAGI (reference sequence). Here the CDR3 reads CASSVTGLAHNEQFF. CDR3 nucleotide sequence: TGTGCCAGCAGTGTCACTGGACTAGCACATAATGAGCAGTTCTTC.

The chain links TRBV7-2 to TRBJ2-2; 7 bases agree with TRBD1. The ends lost 7 bases at V and 2 bases at J; junction bases unmatched: 7. The germline gives CDR1 SGHTA, CDR2 FQGNSA. The CDR3 spans 15 residues. In nucleotides, the CDR3 is TGTGCCAGCACCATTAGGACAGGAAACACCGGGGAGCTGTTTTTT. Translated, it gives CASTIRTGNTGELFF.

Turning to this clone: A junction end diverges from the germline sequence, so it may reflect a read error. The V call is TRBV6-5, the J call TRBJ2-7, with a tentative D call TRBD1 (5 bases). This CDR3 has 14 amino acids. CDR1 and CDR2 (germline): MNHEY, SVGAGI. The chain's CDR3 is CASSPWTPSYEQYF. The CDR3 DNA follows: TGTGCCAGCAGTCCTTGGACACCCTCCTACGAGCAATACTTC.

J is TRBJ2-2 and V is TRBV5-1, with 14 bases matching TRBD2. The trim removed 4 bases at V and 3 bases at J, leaving 11 bases unmatched. Germline CDR1 reads SGHRS; CDR2 reads YFSETQ. This CDR3 is built from 19 residues. The chain's CDR3 is CASSATGTSGGQYTGELFF. CDR3 coding DNA: TGCGCCAGCAGCGCAACCGGGACTAGCGGGGGTCAATACACCGGGGAGCTGTTTTTT.

The table lists this clone with a count of one. The chain recombines TRBV9 with TRBJ2-5, with 8 bases aligning to TRBD2. The CDR3 contains 13 residues. The V gene's germline CDR1 is SGDLS and CDR2 YYNGEE. The V segment lost 4 bases and the J segment 7 bases; nucleotides outside the gene matches: 6. CDR3 nucleotide sequence: TGTGCCAGCAGCCCGAGACTAGCGCGGACCCAGTACTTC. Its protein product is CASSPRLARTQYF. The variable domain in full, completed from reference TRBV9 and TRBJ2-5, reads DSGVTQTPKHLITATGQRVTLRCSPRSGDLSVYWYQQSLDQGLQFLIQYYNGEERAKGNILERFSAQQFPDLHSELNLSSLELGDSALYFCASSPRLARTQYFGPGTRLLVL.

Regarding this clone: This CDR3 is also generated by other DNA sequences in the sample. The chain uses TRBV9 and TRBJ1-5, with D maybe TRBD1 (6 bases). The CDR3 extends over 14 amino acids. V was trimmed by 4 bases and J by 2 bases, leaving 10 bases between them. CDR1 is SGDLS, CDR2 YYNGEE, per germline. The CDR3 region has the DNA TGTGCCAGCAGCCCCAGGGGTGGCAATCAGCCCCAGCATTTT. Translated, it gives CASSPRGGNQPQHF.

The chain carries TRBV10-3 and TRBJ2-1; D remains ambiguous. The CDR3 sequence is 10 residues long. With 11 bases removed from V and 6 bases from J, the gap between germline ends came to 8 bases. Germline V lookup: CDR1 ENHRY, CDR2 SYGVKD. The CDR3 DNA sequence: TGTGCCGAGGAAAGCAATGAGCAGTTCTTC. Protein: CAEESNEQFF.

This clone was counted only a few times. CDR3 protein: CASRETSGRGGYEQYF. CDR3 nucleotide sequence: TGTGCCAGCAGGGAGACTAGCGGGAGAGGAGGCTACGAGCAGTACTTC. The J gene is TRBJ2-7, the V gene TRBV2, with TRBD2 matching over 12 bases. Per the germline V gene, CDR1 is SNHLY and CDR2 is FYNNEI. J lost 3 bases, V lost 6 bases, and 9 bases had no gene match. The CDR3 loop spans 16 amino acids.

The rearrangement links TRBV18 to TRBJ2-7, with TRBD2 matching over 12 bases. CDR3 length: 16 residues. CDR1 is KGHSH, CDR2 LQKENI, per germline. Trimming removed 0 bases from V and 3 bases from J; junction bases left unmatched: 3. The CDR3 bases are TGTGCCAGCTCACCACCCCTAGCGGGAGGGGACTACGAGCAGTACTTC. This encodes CASSPPLAGGDYEQYF.

V usage is TRBV7-9 and J usage is TRBJ2-1; a possible D gene is TRBD2 (5 bases). The V gene's germline CDR1 is SEHNR and CDR2 FQNEAQ (reference sequence). The CDR3 is made up of 15 amino acids. V was clipped by 1 base and J by 10 bases, with 17 bases between them. CDR3 DNA: TGTGCCAGCAGCTTAGGCCAAGCCGGTTCGGGAGAGCAGTTCTTC. As protein: CASSLGQAGSGEQFF. Supplemented by reference TRBV7-9 and TRBJ2-1, the full variable domain reads DTGVSQNPRHKITKRGQNVTFRCDPISEHNRLYWYRQTLGQGPEFLTYFQNEAQLEKSRLLSDRFSAERPKGSFSTLEIQRTEQGDSAMYLCASSLGQAGSGEQFFGPGTRLTVL.

The rearrangement links TRBV11-3 to TRBJ2-3; 9 bases line up with TRBD2. The J segment lost 4 bases and the V segment lost 5 bases, leaving 7 bases of the junction unmatched. CDR3 length: 15 amino acids. CDR1 is SGHNT and CDR2 is YENEEA in the germline V gene. The DNA for the CDR3 is TGTGCCAGCAGCCTGGGCGGGAGGGCCCCAGATACGCAGTATTTT. It translates to CASSLGGRAPDTQYF.

This clone was seen a single time. V is TRBV6-1 and J is TRBJ2-3; 7 bases fit TRBD2. Germline values: CDR1 MNHNS, CDR2 SASEGT. Trimming at V came to 7 bases and at J to 8 bases, leaving 3 bases not matched to a gene. The CDR3 has 11 residues. CDR3 nucleotide sequence: TGTGCCAGCAACCCGGGGGGTACGCAGTATTTT. It codes for CASNPGGTQYF.

V is TRBV25-1 and J is TRBJ1-2; D remains ambiguous. V lost 3 bases to trimming and J lost 0 bases, with 8 bases between them. The germline V gene has CDR1 MGHDK and CDR2 SYGVNS. The CDR3 has 14 amino acids. CDR3 DNA sequence: TGTGCCAGCAGTGACATAACAGCTAACTATGGCTACACCTTC. This translates into CASSDITANYGYTF.

CDR3 amino acids: CASSPPGLLIQYF. The CDR3 DNA reads as TGTGCCAGCAGCCCCCCGGGACTCCTTATTCAGTACTTC. This rearrangement joins TRBV14 to TRBJ2-4; D is possibly TRBD2 (6 bases). Germline V gene data show CDR1 as SGHDN and CDR2 as FVKESK. V was shortened by 4 bases and J by 10 bases, with 14 bases between the two germline ends. This CDR3 region has 13 residues.

This chain connects TRBV18 to TRBJ2-1, with D possibly matching TRBD2 (6 bases). V lost 3 bases, J lost 0 bases, and 6 bases lay in between. The CDR3 loop spans 14 amino acids. Germline V gene sequence: CDR1 KGHSH, CDR2 LQKENI. CDR3 sequence: CASSPEGSYNEQFF. The DNA of the CDR3 is TGTGCCAGCTCACCGGAGGGCTCCTACAATGAGCAGTTCTTC.

The V gene is TRBV5-1, the J gene TRBJ2-1, with 8 bases fitting TRBD2. The V segment lost 4 bases and the J segment 6 bases; nucleotides outside the gene matches: 9. The CDR3 runs to 15 residues. Germline-derived CDR1 and CDR2 are SGHRS and YFSETQ. This chain's CDR3 is CASSPGGSGTNEQFF. The CDR3, as DNA: TGCGCCAGCAGCCCGGGGGGTAGCGGGACCAATGAGCAGTTCTTC.

The chain links TRBV5-1 to TRBJ2-1, with D perhaps TRBD2 (7 bases). The germline V gene has CDR1 SGHRS and CDR2 YFSETQ. There are 15 residues in the CDR3. V was trimmed by 9 bases and J by 3 bases, leaving 19 bases between them. CDR3 protein: CATSEGGGSYNEQFF. The CDR3 region has the DNA TGCGCCACTTCCGAGGGAGGGGGAAGCTACAATGAGCAGTTCTTC.

The V call is TRBV6-5, the J call TRBJ1-1; 7 nucleotides line up with TRBD1. J was trimmed by 5 bases and V by 5 bases; bases with no gene match: 11. The CDR3 covers 15 residues. CDR1 and CDR2 (germline): MNHEY, SVGAGI. CDR3 in DNA: TGTGCCAGCAGTAAAGAAACAGGGGCGGAAACTGAAGCTTTCTTT. It encodes CASSKETGAETEAFF.

The rearrangement joins TRBV11-2 to TRBJ1-2, with D tentatively TRBD1 (5 bases). Germline CDR1 SGHAT, CDR2 FQNNGV. Trimming cost V 5 bases and J 5 bases, with 9 bases left between them. The CDR3 totals 12 residues. CDR3 DNA sequence: TGTGCCAGCAGCCCAGGGCCTTATGGCTACACCTTC. Protein: CASSPGPYGYTF.

V and J are TRBV6-1 and TRBJ2-7; 11 nucleotides line up with TRBD2. The CDR3 is 15 amino acids. V lost 6 bases and J lost 3; bases outside the gene matches: 7. CDR1 MNHNS and CDR2 SASEGT come from the germline V gene. For the CDR3, the DNA is TGTGCCAGCAGGGTGGTTACTAGCGGGAGCTACGAGCAGTACTTC. Translating it yields CASRVVTSGSYEQYF.

The chain recombines TRBV7-9 with TRBJ2-1; D uncertain. Trimming stripped 8 bases from V and 9 bases from J, with 17 bases between. This CDR3 is built from 13 residues. The germline gives CDR1 SEHNR, CDR2 FQNEAQ (reference sequence). CDR3 sequence: CASSLSGFGEQFF. The CDR3 DNA reads TGTGCCAGCTCCCTAAGTGGCTTCGGTGAGCAGTTCTTC.

The chain carries TRBV11-3 and TRBJ2-1; D may match TRBD1 or TRBD2 (5 bases each). With 5 bases removed from V and 6 bases from J, the gap between germline ends came to 14 bases. Germline V gene sequence: CDR1 SGHNT, CDR2 YENEEA. The CDR3 is 14 amino acids. CDR3 sequence (DNA): TGTGCCAGCAGCCTCCGGGCTGGGGGCAATGAGCAGTTCTTC. Amino acids: CASSLRAGGNEQFF.

This chain connects TRBV18 to TRBJ2-7, with 7 nucleotides matching TRBD1. CDR1 and CDR2 from the germline V gene are KGHSH and LQKENI. Unmatched junction bases numbered 9, after V lost 5 bases and J lost 2 bases. The CDR3 has 15 residues. In nucleotides, the CDR3 is TGTGCCAGCTCAAAAGGGGACAGCTTCGCCTACGAGCAGTACTTC. Residues: CASSKGDSFAYEQYF.